Each of the 21 T cell receptor beta chains below was sequenced from the same sample in a study of glioma-infiltrating T cells. Using RNA template, CDR3s of TCR alpha and beta were amplified with iRepertoire arm-PCR. Using its own MiXCR run on the multiplex PCR reads, TCRdb lists one record per CDR3 protein. The data show roughly 130,000 distinct CDR3 sequences, about 22% seen once. The sequenced material came from glioma tissue, nonneoplastic brain tissue, or PBMCs (not recorded which). All receptors derive from a human donor with low-grade glioma or glioblastoma, undergoing nonglioma brain surgery, or in good health (not recorded which).

This chain joins TRBV19 and TRBJ2-3, with a possible D match to TRBD2 (6 bases). The CDR3 extends over 14 amino acids. The V and J ends lost 3 bases and 6 bases respectively, with 13 bases between them. CDR1 and CDR2 from the germline V gene are LNHDA and SQIVND (reference sequence). CDR3 nucleotides: TGTGCCAGTAGTATCGGGAGTATCACCGATACGCAGTATTTT. Its translation is CASSIGSITDTQYF.

Notes on this clonotype: This may arise from a read error, as a much more abundant clone is one base away. This sequence joins TRBV28 and TRBJ1-1; D remains ambiguous. Trimming pared 5 bases from V and 1 base from J, leaving 17 bases between. This CDR3 has 16 amino acids. The germline V gene encodes CDR1 MDHEN and CDR2 SYDVKM. The CDR3 sequence: CASSPPWAARNTEAFF. CDR3 bases: TGTGCCAGCAGTCCTCCCTGGGCAGCCCGGAACACTGAAGCTTTCTTT.

This clonotype was detected ten times or more. The chain has TRBV27 and TRBJ2-5, with D possibly TRBD2 on 6 matching bases. This CDR3 comprises 15 residues. V was cut by 1 base and J by 1 base, with 10 bases left in between. The germline CDR1 and CDR2 sequences are MNHEY and SMNVEV (reference sequence). Here the CDR3 DNA reads TGTGCCAGCAGTTTATTTCGGGGGAGCCAAGAGACCCAGTACTTC. Translated: CASSLFRGSQETQYF.

A note on this clonotype: This may come from a read error, since a much larger clone is one base off. Because it lacks the conserved phenylalanine or tryptophan at the end, this CDR3 is likely a read error. This chain uses TRBV2 with TRBJ2-5; 9 bases fit TRBD2. This CDR3 region has 14 residues. Germline values: CDR1 SNHLY, CDR2 FYNNEI. Trimming took 6 bases from V and 1 from J; bases not matched to a gene: 3. CDR3: CASSWGLAQETQYL. CDR3 sequence (DNA): TGTGCCAGCAGCTGGGGACTAGCCCAAGAGACCCAGTACTTA.

A remark on this clonotype: The germline gene is not matched at one end of the junction; a read error may be the cause. The V and J genes are TRBV19 and TRBJ1-1; the match to TRBD1 covers 7 bases. Per germline, CDR1 LNHDA and CDR2 SQIVND (reference sequence). There are 13 residues in the CDR3. CDR3 protein: CASRGTADPEASF. In nucleotides, the CDR3 is TGTGCCAGTAGGGGGACAGCCGACCCTGAAGCTTCCTTT.

As DNA, the CDR3 is TGTGCCAGCAGACCCAGCGGGAGGGTAGAGACCCAGTACTTC. It yields the protein CASRPSGRVETQYF. The chain links TRBV6-1 to TRBJ2-5; 10 bases map to TRBD2. The CDR3 contains 14 residues. After removal of 6 bases from V and 4 bases from J, the junction contained 5 bases not matched to a gene. CDR1 MNHNS and CDR2 SASEGT come from the germline V gene.

This clonotype was seen ten or more times. This rearrangement joins TRBV20-1 to TRBJ2-4, with TRBD1 matching over 8 bases. The CDR3 has 15 residues. Germline trimming cut 6 bases from V and 1 base from J; bases unmatched to any gene: 8. Germline V gene sequence: CDR1 DFQATT, CDR2 SNEGSKA (reference sequence). The CDR3 DNA is TGCAGTGCGGAGGACAGGGCTTGGGCCAAAAACATTCAGTACTTC. Its protein product is CSAEDRAWAKNIQYF.

The chain links TRBV20-1 to TRBJ2-7; 7 bases fit TRBD2. The germline V gene has CDR1 DFQATT and CDR2 SNEGSKA (reference sequence). V dropped 6 bases and J dropped 0; count of bases not matched to a gene: 14. The CDR3 covers 16 residues. CDR3 sequence (DNA): TGCAGTGCCATTAATAAAAGGACTAGTAGCTCCTACGAGCAGTACGTC. It encodes CSAINKRTSSSYEQYV.

The chain is built from TRBV7-9 and TRBJ2-3; D possibly matches TRBD1 or TRBD2 (5 bases each). V was trimmed by 5 bases and J by 8 bases, leaving 17 bases between them. The CDR3 totals 14 residues. The germline CDR1 and CDR2 sequences are SEHNR and FQNEAQ (reference sequence). CDR3 loop: CASSPGWGKGTQYF. In DNA, the CDR3 is TGTGCCAGCAGCCCAGGTTGGGGGAAGGGTACGCAGTATTTT.

This clonotype came up many times. The chain carries TRBV6-6 and TRBJ1-1; TRBD1 is a possible D gene (6 bases). Germline CDR1 is MNHNY and CDR2 is SVGAGI (reference sequence). The CDR3 sequence is 14 residues long. Trimming took 2 bases from V and 3 from J, leaving 10 bases between them. CDR3 bases: TGTGCCAGCAGTTACAGGGGGACCGACACTGAAGCTTTCTTT. It codes for CASSYRGTDTEAFF.

The CDR3 DNA follows: TGCGCCAGCAGCTCCCCACAGGGGGTTCTTTCTGAAGCTTTCTTT. Its translation: CASSSPQGVLSEAFF. The chain links TRBV5-1 to TRBJ1-1; 8 positions match TRBD1. Germline CDR1 and CDR2: SGHRS and YFSETQ. This CDR3 is built from 15 residues. The J segment lost 6 bases and the V segment lost 3 bases, leaving 10 bases of the junction unmatched.

There are many counts of this clonotype. This chain uses TRBV20-1 with TRBJ1-2, with D unresolved. V lost 5 bases and J lost 0, with 10 bases in between. Per germline, CDR1 DFQATT and CDR2 SNEGSKA (reference sequence). The CDR3 has 13 residues. CDR3 sequence reads: CSARISANYGYTF. The CDR3 DNA follows: TGCAGTGCTCGGATCTCAGCTAACTATGGCTACACCTTC.

The V and J genes are TRBV6-1 and TRBJ2-7; D not certain. The germline CDR1 and CDR2 sequences are MNHNS and SASEGT. V was clipped by 2 bases and J by 0 bases, with 8 bases between them. CDR3 length equals 14 residues. This CDR3 is CASSEQPSSYEQYV. The CDR3, as DNA: TGTGCCAGCAGTGAACAGCCGAGCTCCTACGAGCAGTACGTC.

This clonotype has at least ten counts. The gene calls are TRBV24-1 and TRBJ2-3, with TRBD1 as a possible D gene (5 bases). V lost 7 bases and J lost 6, with 13 bases in between. The CDR3 has 13 amino acids. The germline V gene has CDR1 KGHDR and CDR2 SFDVKD. The DNA of the CDR3 is TGTGCCACCAGAGGGGAATACGGCGATACGCAGTATTTT. Its translation: CATRGEYGDTQYF.

This clonotype occurred a few times. The rearrangement links TRBV7-9 to TRBJ2-5, with a tentative D call TRBD2 (5 bases). The CDR3 length is 16 residues. Trimming took off 5 bases at V and 4 bases at J, with 20 bases between the two ends. CDR1 and CDR2 from the germline V gene are SEHNR and FQNEAQ (reference sequence). In DNA, the CDR3 is TGTGCCAGCAGCCCGGACGAGGGTCTCCCGGGAGAGACCCAGTACTTC. Amino acid sequence: CASSPDEGLPGETQYF.

The CDR3 sequence: CASSTSPPGGGTDTQYF. The CDR3 bases are TGCGCCAGCAGCACCTCCCCCCCAGGGGGGGGTACAGATACGCAGTATTTT. V and J are TRBV5-1 and TRBJ2-3, with D perhaps given as TRBD1 or TRBD2 (7 bases each). Germline V gene sequence: CDR1 SGHRS, CDR2 YFSETQ. Deletions cut 4 bases from V and 3 bases from J, with 21 bases between. The CDR3 covers 17 residues.

The chain is built from TRBV20-1 and TRBJ1-5, with 7 positions matching TRBD1. The V and J ends lost 4 bases and 3 bases, in that order; junction bases with no gene match: 9. This CDR3 is built from 15 residues. Per the germline V gene, CDR1 is DFQATT and CDR2 is SNEGSKA (reference sequence). CDR3 sequence reads: CSAIRRDSFNQPQHF. CDR3 bases: TGCAGTGCTATTCGCCGGGACAGCTTCAATCAGCCCCAGCATTTT.

Many counts were recorded for this clonotype. This chain links TRBV6-1 with TRBJ2-3; D unclear. Trimming shortened V by 6 bases and J by 1 base, and 20 bases separated the two germline ends. Per germline, CDR1 MNHNS and CDR2 SASEGT. The CDR3 spans 17 residues. CDR3 protein: CASSRPHGLEGTDTQYF. Here the CDR3 DNA reads TGTGCCAGCAGCCGCCCCCATGGGCTAGAGGGCACAGATACGCAGTATTTT.

This clonotype was seen only a few times. The chain carries TRBV20-1 and TRBJ1-1; D is perhaps TRBD1 (5 bases). The CDR3 has 14 amino acids. The germline V gene has CDR1 DFQATT and CDR2 SNEGSKA (reference sequence). V shed 1 base and J shed 1 base, with 10 bases lying between them. CDR3 coding DNA: TGCAGTGCTAGAGCCCAGGGTTGGAACACTGAAGCTTTCTTT. It codes for CSARAQGWNTEAFF.

This chain joins TRBV5-1 and TRBJ1-3; a possible D gene is TRBD1 (5 bases). V was trimmed by 5 bases and J by 6 bases, leaving 12 bases between them. This CDR3 has 13 amino acids. The germline V gene has CDR1 SGHRS and CDR2 YFSETQ. In nucleotides, the CDR3 is TGCGCCAGCAGACAGGATACGGAAAACACCATATATTTT. This codes for CASRQDTENTIYF.

This clonotype was counted between two and nine times. The chain employs TRBV20-1 and TRBJ2-1; 8 bases match TRBD1. This CDR3 is built from 14 residues. Trimming cost V 6 bases and J 6 bases; bases outside gene matches: 10. Germline V gene lookup returns CDR1 DFQATT and CDR2 SNEGSKA (reference sequence). The DNA for the CDR3 is TGCAGTGCGTCAGATTCAGGGGGCCGCAATGAGCAGTTCTTC. This sequence encodes CSASDSGGRNEQFF.